This T cell receptor beta chain stems from a study of cytomegalovirus exposure and HLA in healthy donors (dated by TCRdb to between 2016 and 2019). For the wider study: In an earlier analysis of some 610 of the donors, 250 to 350 Gb of sequence data and 120 million or so unique TCR beta sequences from roughly 190 million T cells were reported. All discovery cohort repertoires had been generated on a single sequencing platform. The study used immunosequencing to profile the T cell repertoires of 666 subjects and linked those repertoires to cytomegalovirus serostatus. The number of typed donors differed by locus: roughly 620-630 for A, B, C, DRB1 and DQB1; approximately 520 for DQA1; roughly 600 for DPA1; and about 450 for DPB1. Along with the approximately 620-subject first cohort, a separate validation cohort of approximately 110 different subjects was used. Because of strong linkage in the cohort, roughly five DR-DQ haplotypes were treated as single units for association and clustering. Both class I and class II loci were covered by HLA typing, at four-digit resolution. To predict cytomegalovirus infection status, the study brought together high-throughput TCR immunosequencing, statistical association of individual TCRs with disease status, and machine learning. An earlier analysis of approximately 640 of the donors applied high-throughput TCR beta sequencing to assess whether each TCR beta V gene segment acted as functional or pseudogenic. Genome-wide SNP genotypes for about 55% of the roughly 670 donors were used in a later genetic analysis, which treated that subset as a discovery cohort. Roughly 310 gigabases of sequencing data and approximately 93 million unique TCR sequences were included in an early release covering 550 to 650 HLA-typed donors. Of the approximately 370 genotyped donors, over 80% were placed in the genetic ancestry cluster associated with self-reported Caucasian donors. The study aimed to test whether signatures of past pathogen exposure could be identified by cataloging public T cell receptors. Donor age, sex, ethnicity and CMV serostatus were compiled alongside the repertoire data. On average, about 240,000 unique TCR beta nucleotide sequences were sequenced per donor among about 400 genotyped donors of the cohort, with approximately 18% of those sequences being non-productive. Rather than drawing on any new phenotypic data, the later analysis identified candidate immune exposures from TCR beta sequences and the way those sequences occurred across donors. A later analysis re-analyzed previously published TCR beta repertoires from about 600 donors and added high-resolution HLA genotyping to study TCR occurrence patterns. Points the paper makes about the study in general: When HLA alleles, especially DR and DQ, strongly co-occurred, attributing TCR associations to individual alleles was difficult. This cohort had only TCR beta chains sequenced, and the lack of alpha or paired-chain data limited which features could be detected. A later genetic analysis reported fewer N-insertions in productive TCRs among donors in an Asian-associated ancestry cluster than the roughly 700-donor mean. The study listed 170 or so TCR beta chains as associated with cytomegalovirus. A later analysis associated 16,951 TCR beta sequences with specific HLA alleles at a false discovery rate of 0.05. Because HLA typing was unavailable for some donors at each locus, only the typed subset was used in association tests. In vitro tests confirmed that a few of the cytomegalovirus-associated TCR beta chains recognize cytomegalovirus antigens. Across donors, most TCR sequences were observed very rarely, whereas some public TCRs were present in many individuals. Immune exposure information for the cohort was limited to CMV serostatus. Sequencing depth was assumed to be roughly uniform across donors in the presence/absence analyses, though that assumption may not hold. A later analysis found that HLA-associated TCR beta chains were more clonally expanded and had lower generation probabilities than equally common non-associated chains. A later genetic analysis associated a missense DCLRE1C variant with V-gene and J-gene trimming of TCR beta chains, and an independent cohort replicated the association. The 87-base-pair reads could not distinguish some IMGT-functional V segments, including TRBV6-2 and TRBV6-3, so those segments were excluded. A group of highly shared sequence variants was considered likely to be a technical artifact of the sequencing pipeline. According to a later analysis, most CMV-associated TCR beta chains appeared to be HLA-restricted, and the HLA associations seemed to be driven largely by CMV exposure. The classifier was reported to diagnose cytomegalovirus status with high specificity and sensitivity in both the original cohort and the validation cohort. Linkage disequilibrium might explain the correlated functional status among segregating V segments, but an unknown experimental factor could not be ruled out. A further reported finding was that TCR beta sequences accurately predicted the HLA-A and HLA-B alleles for most subjects in the first cohort. According to a later analysis, parvovirus B19, influenza, CMV and Epstein-Barr virus appeared linked to several top co-occurrence clusters. It was suggested by the authors that the approach could potentially be generalized to other disease states and immunological phenotypes. Because counts were too low, seventeen rarely observed V segments, including chromosome 9 orphons, were left out of the earlier analysis of 587 of the donors. According to a later analysis, TCR association rates differed among HLA loci, with DRB1 alleles showing the most associated TCRs and HLA-C alleles showing the fewest. Broadly in line with IMGT annotations, most TCR beta V segments showed up in productive rearrangements about 87% or about 30% of the time in an earlier analysis of 450 to 600 of the donors.

Of note for this clone: Its antigen is not yet known. Within one base of it there is no much larger clone, and no base qualities were kept.

The cohort was made up of 666 healthy bone marrow donors. At the time of sampling, all cohort members were nominally healthy, though unrecorded immune exposures were likely present. The donor tested CMV seronegative and was one of the 352 seronegative cohort members. Each donor provided a peripheral blood sample, and peripheral blood mononuclear cells were used for TCR beta sequencing. The Qiagen DNeasy Blood Extraction Kit was used to extract genomic DNA from the blood cell samples. CDR1 SGDLS and CDR2 YYNGEE are derived from the germline V gene. From the cysteine through the phenylalanine, the CDR3 covers 17 amino acids. The entry retains the CDR3 DNA only, 51 bases that are in frame from base 1. V is clipped by 4 bases and J by 2 bases, and the sequence between their germline boundaries is 21 bases long. Library generation was performed with the immunoSEQ multiplex PCR assay. The multiplex PCR relied on a mix of 60 forward primers for TCR Vbeta segments and 13 reverse primers for TCR Jbeta segments. A multiplex PCR assay on genomic DNA amplified the CDR3 region of rearranged TCR beta genes. Amplified TCR beta libraries were sequenced as 87-base-pair reads on the Illumina HiSeq System. Processing in the source paper ran as follows. In a later analysis, around 80 million unique TCR beta chains were counted across the roughly 670 repertoires, and approximately 9.9 million of these chains were shared by at least two donors. Raw reads were error-corrected and collapsed into unique sequences by a nearest-neighbor algorithm in which closely related sequences were merged to remove PCR and sequencing errors. Alignment of CDR3 sequences to IMGT reference sequences was used to assign V, D and J gene segments. For a sequence to be retained, a match of at least six nucleotides to both a V gene segment and a J gene segment was required. A rearrangement was called productive if the CDR3 had no stop codons and remained in frame with V and J, and every other rearrangement was called non-productive. CDR3 was defined according to IMGT convention as the region running from the second conserved V-encoded cysteine to the conserved J-encoded phenylalanine. In an earlier analysis of around 600 of the donors, sequences lacking an unambiguous match to a single V gene segment were excluded. In an earlier analysis of approximately 590 of the donors, a V segment was called functional when productive rearrangements were above 56.7%, and segregating when the standard deviation between donors exceeded 5%. A statistical classification framework was built to diagnose cytomegalovirus status from the catalog of TCR beta chain sequences. In a later analysis, TCR nucleotide sequences were compared against IMGT/GENE-DB human TR gene sequences so that V and J genes could be assigned. In a later analysis, CDR3 sequences and most-parsimonious VDJ recombination scenarios were assigned using the TCRdist pipeline. In a later analysis, each TCR beta chain was defined by its CDR3 amino acid sequence together with its V-gene family, and reads without a unique V-gene family were excluded. As a way to deal with suspected cross-contamination and a sequencing artifact, a later analysis dropped under 600 nucleotide sequences that were highly shared and had low generation probability. A later analysis calculated a clonal expansion index for each public chain from normalized within-repertoire ranks of inferred template counts. A later analysis computed generation probabilities with a VDJ recombination model fitted to out-of-frame rearrangements, and checked the results against IGoR. In a later analysis, hypergeometric tests were used to score TCR-TCR, TCR-HLA and TCR-CMV co-occurrence, with a repertoire-size bias correction applied to TCR pairs. To estimate false discovery rates, a later analysis permuted the HLA or CMV assignments 20 times. In a later analysis, co-occurring TCRs were grouped with DBSCAN, and TCRdist sequence similarity was added when clustering was performed within HLA-allele-positive subsets. For co-occurrence clustering, repertoires with fewer than 30,000 or more than 120,000 public chains were excluded, along with five or six repertoires with anomalous nucleotide sharing. The table was pulled from immuneACCESS by TCRdb, which kept in-frame rearrangements only. Such tables lose some clones; where checked, under half of the loss comes from unresolved V genes, and the rest has no known cause. V and J calls and clone size come straight from that table; D and trimming were deduced from the DNA. In this sample the table shows some 130,000 clones, approximately 80% of which occur a single time. The ten largest account for over 2% of the sample.

Sample: PBMCs. The receptor was derived from a man aged 25 to 45 in good health and CMV-seronegative. The chain couples TRBV9 to TRBJ2-5, with no D gene named confidently. The CDR3 corresponds to CASSNSRRSALQETQYF. At the DNA level, the sequence is TGTGCCAGCAGCAACTCAAGGCGGAGCGCTTTACAAGAGACCCAGTACTTC. The full variable domain, with segments outside the CDR3 supplied by the reference TRBV9 and TRBJ2-5 proteins, appears as DSGVTQTPKHLITATGQRVTLRCSPRSGDLSVYWYQQSLDQGLQFLIQYYNGEERAKGNILERFSAQQFPDLHSELNLSSLELGDSALYFCASSNSRRSALQETQYFGPGTRLLVL.